A single sample gave rise to the 25 T cell receptor beta chains below, sequenced in a study of blood T cell repertoires in COVID-19. Some clones are missing from TCRdb's copy, which holds only in-frame ones; the method was immunoSEQ multiplex PCR. The table lists more than 250,000 clones, approximately 89% of them singletons. What was sequenced was PBMCs or T cells enriched from blood (not recorded which). The source of these receptors is a woman in her twenties or thirties who had recovered from COVID-19.

Comments on this clone: The same CDR3 is also encoded by other DNA sequences in this sample. The chain is built from TRBV7-2 and TRBJ1-2, with D uncertain. Germline V gene sequence: CDR1 SGHTA, CDR2 FQGNSA. The CDR3 has 14 residues. V gave up 1 base and J gave up 3 bases, with 9 bases separating them. CDR3 region: CASSLGGTYYGYTF. The CDR3 DNA is TGTGCCAGCAGCTTAGGCGGTACCTACTATGGCTACACCTTC.

This CDR3 reads CATSDGQGANVLTF. The CDR3 nucleotides are TGTGCCACCAGTGACGGACAGGGGGCCAACGTCCTGACTTTC. The chain is built from TRBV24-1 and TRBJ2-6; TRBD1 might be the D (6 bases). The germline CDR1 and CDR2 sequences are KGHDR and SFDVKD. V was trimmed by 4 bases and J by 4 bases, leaving 7 bases between them. This CDR3 region has 14 residues.

The chain joins TRBV7-6 to TRBJ2-1, with D hard to call. CDR1 is SGHVS and CDR2 is FNYEAQ in the germline V gene. Deletions cut 5 bases from V and 0 bases from J, with 11 bases between. The CDR3 sequence is 15 residues long. The CDR3 region is CASSPTASSYNEQFF. The CDR3 DNA reads as TGTGCCAGCAGCCCGACCGCTAGCTCCTACAATGAGCAGTTCTTC.

The CDR3 loop reads CASSRPGLFPGELFF. As DNA, the CDR3 is TGTGCCAGTAGCCGTCCAGGTCTTTTCCCCGGGGAGCTGTTTTTT. This chain uses TRBV19 with TRBJ2-2; D call uncertain. The germline V gene encodes CDR1 LNHDA and CDR2 SQIVND (reference sequence). CDR3 length: 15 residues. V was pared by 6 bases and J by 6 bases, with 17 bases between.

The chain carries TRBV27 and TRBJ2-5; TRBD1 agrees at 8 bases. The V and J ends lost 6 bases and 2 bases, in that order; junction bases with no gene match: 8. This CDR3 has 15 amino acids. CDR1 is MNHEY, CDR2 SMNVEV, per germline (reference sequence). CDR3 bases: TGTGCCAGCAGCTCACAGGGGGGCGATCAAGAGACCCAGTACTTC. Translating it yields CASSSQGGDQETQYF.

CDR3 sequence: CATTGGAGAYNEQFF. CDR3 nucleotide sequence: TGTGCCACCACCGGAGGGGCGGGGGCCTACAATGAGCAGTTCTTC. The chain joins TRBV6-5 to TRBJ2-1; 7 bases line up with TRBD2. CDR3 length equals 15 residues. CDR1 and CDR2 (germline): MNHEY, SVGAGI. The ends lost 10 bases at V and 2 bases at J; junction bases unmatched: 11.

J is TRBJ2-2 and V is TRBV6-5, with 8 bases identical to TRBD1. Germline assignment: CDR1 MNHEY and CDR2 SVGAGI. This CDR3 comprises 13 residues. The CDR3 nucleotides read TGTGCGATCAGGGGGCCGGGCACCGGGGAGCTGTTTTTT. This gives the protein CAIRGPGTGELFF.

The chain employs TRBV6-1 and TRBJ2-1, with a possible D match to TRBD2 (7 bases). Trimming shortened V by 3 bases and J by 5 bases, and 26 bases separated the two germline ends. Germline loops: CDR1 MNHNS, CDR2 SASEGT. This CDR3 has 19 residues. The CDR3 DNA reads TGTGCCAGCAGTGAGAGGGGATGGGGGCTAGCGGAACTCCACAATGAGCAGTTCTTC. Its translation is CASSERGWGLAELHNEQFF.

J is TRBJ1-4 and V is TRBV9; D possibly corresponds to TRBD1 (6 bases). CDR3 length: 20 residues. V was shortened by 0 bases and J by 0 bases, with 21 bases between the two germline ends. CDR1 SGDLS and CDR2 YYNGEE come from the germline V gene. The DNA of the CDR3 is TGTGCCAGCAGCGTAGTCGGACACCTCCCAGAGGGGGCAACTAATGAAAAACTGTTTTTT. As protein: CASSVVGHLPEGATNEKLFF.

The chain recombines TRBV19 with TRBJ1-6, with D perhaps matching TRBD1 (6 bases). CDR1 is LNHDA, CDR2 SQIVND, per germline (reference sequence). The V end was cut by 3 bases, the J end by 10 bases, with 13 bases between. The CDR3 is 14 residues long. This CDR3 reads CASSMSRGNSPLHF. The DNA of the CDR3 is TGTGCCAGTAGTATGAGCAGGGGAAACTCACCCCTCCACTTT. Full variable domain (remainder filled in from reference TRBV19 and TRBJ1-6): DGGITQSPKYLFRKEGQNVTLSCEQNLNHDAMYWYRQDPGQGLRLIYYSQIVNDFQKGDIAEGYSVSREKKESFPLTVTSAQKNPTAFYLCASSMSRGNSPLHFGNGTRLTVT.

The chain employs TRBV5-5 and TRBJ2-1, with a weak D call TRBD1 (6 bases). Germline-derived CDR1 and CDR2 are SGHKS and YYEKEE (reference sequence). Trimming took 2 bases from V and 4 from J, leaving 16 bases between them. The CDR3 length is 16 residues. CDR3 DNA sequence: TGTGCCAGCAGCTTAGCTCTAAGGACAGAGTACAATGAGCAGTTCTTC. Translated, it gives CASSLALRTEYNEQFF.

The chain links TRBV19 to TRBJ2-1, with D possibly being TRBD1 (6 bases). Deletions cut 4 bases from V and 6 bases from J, with 10 bases between. The V gene's germline CDR1 is LNHDA and CDR2 SQIVND (reference sequence). The CDR3 covers 13 residues. The CDR3 spells CASSNRAFNEQFF. CDR3 nucleotides: TGTGCCAGTAGTAACAGGGCTTTCAATGAGCAGTTCTTC.

The chain recombines TRBV6-5 with TRBJ2-2, with D possibly being TRBD1 (6 bases). Deletions cut 4 bases from V and 9 bases from J, with 15 bases between. Germline V gene sequence: CDR1 MNHEY, CDR2 SVGAGI. The CDR3 sequence is 14 residues long. In DNA, the CDR3 is TGTGCCAGCAGTTTCACGGCAGGGGACCGGGAGCTGTTTTTT. This codes for CASSFTAGDRELFF.

This chain uses TRBV18 with TRBJ2-7, with D possibly matching TRBD1 (6 bases). Germline CDR1 is KGHSH and CDR2 is LQKENI. CDR3 size: 16 residues. Trimming removed 4 bases at V and 7 bases at J, with 23 bases between. As DNA, the CDR3 is TGTGCCAGCTCACGCGAGTGGCAGGGGCCCATCGGGGAGCAGTACTTC. Residues: CASSREWQGPIGEQYF.

This clone was picked up one time. This chain links TRBV10-1 with TRBJ2-4; 9 bases line up with TRBD2. The V gene end was trimmed by 10 bases and the J gene end by 0 bases; junction bases not matched to a gene: 16. The CDR3 runs 18 residues. CDR1 and CDR2 (germline): WNHNN, SYGVQD (reference sequence). Here the CDR3 DNA reads TGCGCCATCACACCGGGACTAGCAGACAACCTAGCCAAAAACATTCAGTACTTC. This codes for CAITPGLADNLAKNIQYF.

The V call is TRBV24-1, the J call TRBJ1-1; D remains unclear. Trimming cost V 7 bases and J 3 bases, with 26 bases left between them. CDR3 length equals 18 residues. Germline V gene sequence: CDR1 KGHDR, CDR2 SFDVKD. The CDR3 nucleotides read TGTGCCACCAGCAAAAACGGATTCGGTGGAAGGGAGGACACTGAAGCTTTCTTT. Its protein product is CATSKNGFGGREDTEAFF.

This sequence joins TRBV4-1 and TRBJ2-2, with TRBD1 matching over 9 bases. Unmatched junction bases numbered 6, after V lost 1 base and J lost 0 bases. Germline-derived CDR1 and CDR2 are MGHRA and YSYEKL. The CDR3 is made up of 18 amino acids. CDR3 in DNA: TGCGCCAGCAGCCAAGGGGACAGGGCGGTTTCGAACACCGGGGAGCTGTTTTTT. Protein sequence: CASSQGDRAVSNTGELFF.

The chain uses TRBV29-1 and TRBJ2-1, with D possibly matching TRBD1 (5 bases). Germline CDR1 is SQVTM and CDR2 is ANQGSEA. There are 14 residues in the CDR3. Trimming removed 0 bases at V and 7 bases at J, with 13 bases between. CDR3 sequence: CSVEDLQGWNEQFF. CDR3 nucleotide sequence: TGCAGCGTTGAAGATCTTCAGGGTTGGAATGAGCAGTTCTTC.

The rearrangement links TRBV9 to TRBJ2-1; 10 bases are shared with TRBD2. The germline CDR1 and CDR2 sequences are SGDLS and YYNGEE. V lost 3 bases, J lost 1 base, and 10 bases stayed unmatched. The CDR3 covers 18 residues. The CDR3 spells CASSASGTSVGSYNEQFF. Written as DNA, the CDR3 is TGTGCCAGCAGCGCATCCGGGACTAGCGTTGGATCCTACAATGAGCAGTTCTTC.

The V and J genes are TRBV11-2 and TRBJ1-2; no definite D call. Germline CDR1 reads SGHAT; CDR2 reads FQNNGV. The CDR3 spans 13 residues. V gave up 5 bases and J gave up 8 bases, with 15 bases separating them. The CDR3 DNA follows: TGTGCCAGCAGCCGGGAGGTCTCGGGCGGCTACACCTTC. It translates to CASSREVSGGYTF.

This clone came up a few times. The rearrangement links TRBV28 to TRBJ2-7; the D is unclear. V was cut by 4 bases and J by 1 base, with 5 bases left in between. The CDR3 consists of 12 residues. Per the germline V gene, CDR1 is MDHEN and CDR2 is SYDVKM. The CDR3 DNA reads TGTGCCAGCAGTTCGACTTCCTACGAGCAGTACTTC. Its translation is CASSSTSYEQYF.

The chain carries TRBV19 and TRBJ1-5; the D is unclear. There are 17 residues in the CDR3. V lost 0 bases, J lost 0 bases, and 12 bases lay in between. Germline lookup yields CDR1 LNHDA and CDR2 SQIVND (reference sequence). The chain's CDR3 is CASSIDLAGYSNQPQHF. CDR3 nucleotides: TGTGCCAGTAGTATAGATCTTGCAGGATATAGCAATCAGCCCCAGCATTTT.

The chain couples TRBV2 to TRBJ1-2; no reliable D call. CDR1 and CDR2 (germline): SNHLY, FYNNEI. Trimming left V 8 bases short and J 5 bases short, with 15 bases between. The CDR3 is made up of 13 amino acids. The CDR3 region is CASRDTPWYGYTF. CDR3 sequence (DNA): TGTGCCAGCCGAGACACTCCCTGGTATGGCTACACCTTC.

A single count supports this clone. V and J are TRBV3-1 (or the pseudogene TRBV3-2) and TRBJ2-2; D might be TRBD2 (5 bases). The CDR3 runs 18 residues. Looked up from germline, CDR1 is LGHDT and CDR2 is YNNKEL (reference sequence). V lost 5 bases and J 0 bases, leaving 19 bases between the germline ends. The DNA for the CDR3 is TGTGCCAGCAGCTCTGAGGGAAGGGAACTCGCGAACACCGGGGAGCTGTTTTTT. Protein product: CASSSEGRELANTGELFF.

The chain uses TRBV30 and TRBJ2-7; 7 nucleotides line up with TRBD1. V gave up 0 bases and J gave up 2 bases; unmatched junction bases: 4. The CDR3 covers 14 residues. Germline V gene data show CDR1 as GTSNPN and CDR2 as SVGIG (reference sequence). The CDR3 DNA reads as TGTGCCTGGAGTGTAATTGACAGGGCCTACGAGCAGTACTTC. It translates to CAWSVIDRAYEQYF.